The 11 T cell receptor beta chains reported below all come from one sample, sequenced in a study of blood T cell repertoires in COVID-19. Some clones are missing from TCRdb's copy, which holds only in-frame ones; the method was immunoSEQ multiplex PCR. This table has some 170,000 clones, roughly four fifths appearing once. Sequencing was done on a sample of peripheral blood. All receptors come from a human donor in a cohort sampled during active COVID-19.

The gene calls are TRBV30 and TRBJ1-1; D not resolved. CDR1 and CDR2 (germline): GTSNPN, SVGIG (reference sequence). This CDR3 comprises 12 residues. The germline V and J ends were trimmed by 2 bases and 0 bases, with 4 bases remaining between them. CDR3 bases: TGTGCCTGGAGTAAGCTGAACACTGAAGCTTTCTTT. Protein sequence: CAWSKLNTEAFF.

The chain is built from TRBV18 and TRBJ2-6; weak D call: TRBD1 (5 bases). V lost 6 bases to trimming and J lost 1 base, with 16 bases between them. The CDR3 spans 17 residues. The germline gives CDR1 KGHSH, CDR2 LQKENI. The DNA of the CDR3 is TGTGCCAGCTCCCCGGACATGGTAGGGTCTGGGGCCAACGTCCTGACTTTC. Amino acid sequence: CASSPDMVGSGANVLTF.

The table lists this clone with a few counts. The rearrangement links TRBV9 to TRBJ2-1; 7 nucleotides agree with TRBD1. Germline trimming cut 0 bases from V and 8 bases from J; bases unmatched to any gene: 8. The CDR3 has 15 residues. Looked up from germline, CDR1 is SGDLS and CDR2 is YYNGEE. CDR3 in amino acids: CASSVARGRADEQFF. In DNA, the CDR3 is TGTGCCAGCAGCGTAGCTAGGGGGCGAGCGGATGAGCAGTTCTTC.

This clone was seen a single time. The chain recombines TRBV18 with TRBJ1-3, with TRBD1 identical over 9 bases. J gave up 0 bases and V 1 base, and 10 bases lay outside the gene matches. Germline CDR1 and CDR2: KGHSH and LQKENI. The CDR3 sequence is 19 residues long. The CDR3 coding sequence is TGTGCCAGCTCACCACGAAGGACAGGGGCCTCCGACTCTGGAAACACCATATATTTT. This codes for CASSPRRTGASDSGNTIYF.

The chain recombines TRBV30 with TRBJ2-1, with a tentative D call TRBD2 (5 bases). Germline-derived CDR1 and CDR2 are GTSNPN and SVGIG (reference sequence). Trimming cost V 4 bases and J 5 bases, with 18 bases left between them. The CDR3 runs to 15 residues. The CDR3: CAWTYLEGSHNEQFF. Here the CDR3 DNA reads TGTGCCTGGACCTACCTGGAAGGGAGCCACAATGAGCAGTTCTTC.

The chain employs TRBV4-3 and TRBJ2-3, with no clear D. The germline V gene has CDR1 LGHNA and CDR2 YSLEER. This CDR3 is built from 15 residues. V lost 0 bases, J lost 5 bases, and 12 bases lay in between. CDR3 loop: CASSQEWRLIDTQYF. In DNA, the CDR3 is TGCGCCAGCAGCCAAGAATGGAGATTAATAGATACGCAGTATTTT.

The J gene is TRBJ2-1, the V gene TRBV20-1; D not resolved. The germline CDR1 and CDR2 sequences are DFQATT and SNEGSKA (reference sequence). This CDR3 has 10 amino acids. The ends were cut back, 5 bases at V and 10 bases at J, with 9 bases in the middle. The CDR3, as DNA: TGCAGTGCTGGAACTATCGAGCAGTTCTTC. Its translation is CSAGTIEQFF.

The genes are TRBV4-3 and TRBJ2-7; 7 bases align to TRBD1. J was trimmed by 0 bases and V by 4 bases; bases with no gene match: 6. CDR3 length: 15 residues. Germline CDR1 and CDR2: LGHNA and YSLEER. CDR3 protein: CASSLGDSTSYEQYF. The CDR3 DNA sequence: TGCGCCAGCAGCCTTGGGGACAGTACCTCCTACGAGCAGTACTTC.

This chain joins TRBV7-9 and TRBJ2-1; D is possibly TRBD1 (6 bases). The V and J ends lost 8 bases and 6 bases respectively, with 8 bases between them. The germline V gene has CDR1 SEHNR and CDR2 FQNEAQ (reference sequence). CDR3 length: 11 amino acids. The DNA of the CDR3 is TGTGCCAGCGGGGACATCAATGAGCAGTTCTTC. It translates to CASGDINEQFF.

This rearrangement joins TRBV27 to TRBJ1-6, with 11 bases matching TRBD1. The trim removed 5 bases at V and 7 bases at J, leaving 4 bases unmatched. The V gene's germline CDR1 is MNHEY and CDR2 SMNVEV (reference sequence). The CDR3 consists of 15 residues. The CDR3 here is CASSPWDRGNSPLHF. CDR3 in DNA: TGTGCCAGCAGTCCCTGGGACAGGGGGAATTCACCCCTCCACTTT.

The chain has TRBV7-8 and TRBJ2-7, with TRBD1 matching 7 bases. V dropped 4 bases and J dropped 2; count of bases not matched to a gene: 8. Germline lookup yields CDR1 SGHVS and CDR2 FQNEAQ. CDR3 length equals 15 residues. In DNA, the CDR3 is TGTGCCAGCAGCTCTCGTCGGGACAGTCCCTACGAGCAGTACTTC. As protein: CASSSRRDSPYEQYF. Using reference TRBV7-8 and TRBJ2-7 for the parts outside the CDR3, the full variable domain is GAGVSQSPRYKVAKRGQDVALRCDPISGHVSLFWYQQALGQGPEFLTYFQNEAQLDKSGLPSDRFFAERPEGSVSTLKIQRTQQEDSAVYLCASSSRRDSPYEQYFGPGTRLTVT.